These T cell receptor beta chains were read from a single sample in a study of T cell changes during pregnancy in multiple sclerosis. Assay used: immunoSEQ multiplex PCR; TCRdb lists only in-frame clones, some missing. Here the sample spans some 81,000 clones, approximately 90% being singletons. The source material was peripheral blood, sampled before pregnancy. Receptors originate from a female donor with multiple sclerosis, enrolled in a pregnancy study. Both conserved end residues are part of each CDR3. A D gene is named only where the DNA matches it firmly. Part of the rows lack a size; the others show once, few, many or a class for expanded clones.

clone size	J gene	V gene	D gene	CDR3 DNA	CDR3 protein
NA	TRBJ1-4	TRBV6-6	TRBD1	TGTGCCATCGGGGACAGGGGACTTAATGAAAAACTGTTTTTT	CAIGDRGLNEKLFF
NA	TRBJ2-1	TRBV2	NA	TGTGCCAGCAGTGGGGCTCGGGGGTGGGAGTTCTTC	CASSGARGWEFF
few	TRBJ1-1	TRBV20-1	NA	TGCAGTGCGGCAGGGAACACTGAAGCTTTCTTT	CSAAGNTEAFF
NA	TRBJ2-3	TRBV18	TRBD2	TGTGCCAGCTCACCCTTAGGGCCCAGCGGGGGCTCAAGCACAGATACGCAGTATTTT	CASSPLGPSGGSSTDTQYF
NA	TRBJ1-3	TRBV5-1	TRBD1	TGCGCCAGCAGCTTCACAGGGGCGGGTGGAAACACCATATATTTT	CASSFTGAGGNTIYF
NA	TRBJ2-1	TRBV5-8	NA	TGTGCCAGCAGATACATACTCCCAGGGCCCTATGAGCAGTTCTTC	CASRYILPGPYEQFF
NA	TRBJ2-3	TRBV2	NA	TGTGCCAGCAGTGGCCTGCCTCACGGGGTGGCAGATACGCAGTATTTT	CASSGLPHGVADTQYF
NA	TRBJ2-7	TRBV9	NA	TGTGCCAGCAGCGTGGGGGGGCAGCTCTACGAGCAGTACTTC	CASSVGGQLYEQYF
NA	TRBJ2-3	TRBV20-1	NA	TGCAGTGCTAGTGTCGCGGGTACGCAGTATTTT	CSASVAGTQYF
few	TRBJ1-1	TRBV4-1	TRBD1	TGCGCCAGCAGCCAGGGTCATACAGGGGGACTGACTGAAGCTTTCTTT	CASSQGHTGGLTEAFF
NA	TRBJ2-7	TRBV5-6	NA	TGTGCCAGCAGCTTGGTACAATACGAGCAGTACTTC	CASSLVQYEQYF
NA	TRBJ1-6	TRBV5-4	NA	TGTGCCAGCAGGTTGGACCCCCTCCGGGAAAGTAATTCACCCCTCCACTTT	CASRLDPLRESNSPLHF
few	TRBJ2-3	TRBV30	NA	TGTGCCTGGAGTCTCGGGTGGGGCACAGATACGCAGTATTTT	CAWSLGWGTDTQYF
NA	TRBJ2-6	TRBV7-6	NA	TGTGCCAGCAGCTTAGCAGGCGGGCCTGGGGCCAACGTCCTGACTTTC	CASSLAGGPGANVLTF
NA	TRBJ1-4	TRBV5-6	NA	TGTGCCAGCAGCTTTTCCCTAACGCATGAAAAACTGTTTTTT	CASSFSLTHEKLFF
NA	TRBJ1-3	TRBV5-1	TRBD1	TGCGCCAGCAGCTTGCGGGACAGCACTGGAAACACCATATATTTT	CASSLRDSTGNTIYF
NA	TRBJ2-7	TRBV4-3	NA	TGCGCCAGCAGCCAAGATATGGCAGCGGACCCGACCTACGAGCAGTACTTC	CASSQDMAADPTYEQYF
once	TRBJ2-3	TRBV7-3	NA	TGTGCCAGCAGCCGCGCAGGAGATACGCAGTATTTT	CASSRAGDTQYF
NA	TRBJ2-3	TRBV7-2	NA	TGTGCCAGCACCAACTTCGATACGCAGTATTTT	CASTNFDTQYF
NA	TRBJ2-1	TRBV11-2	TRBD2	TGTGCCAGCAGCTTTGGACTAGCCAATGAGCAGTTCTTC	CASSFGLANEQFF
NA	TRBJ1-2	TRBV2	NA	TGTGCCAGCATTAACAGGCCCACCGGTGGCTACACCTTC	CASINRPTGGYTF
once	TRBJ2-3	TRBV5-8	TRBD1	TGTGCCAGCAAGAACAGGGGATTTGGCACAGATACGCAGTATTTT	CASKNRGFGTDTQYF
few	TRBJ1-6	TRBV27	NA	TGTGCCAGCAGTTGGCGGGGGGCACCCCTCCACTTT	CASSWRGAPLHF
NA	TRBJ2-3	TRBV25-1	TRBD2	TGTGCCAGCAGTGAATTTCGAAGCGGGGACACAGATACGCAGTATTTT	CASSEFRSGDTDTQYF
NA	TRBJ2-5	TRBV13	TRBD1	TGTGCCAGCAGCGAGACAGGGGGAAAAGAGACCCAGTACTTC	CASSETGGKETQYF
NA	TRBJ1-5	TRBV4-1	NA	TGCGCCAGCAGCCCAACGGCAGCGCCTCAGCCCCAGCATTTT	CASSPTAAPQPQHF
once	TRBJ2-1	TRBV5-1	TRBD2	TGCGCCAGCAGCCTAGGGCCGGGGGGGTCCTACAATGAGCAGTTCTTC	CASSLGPGGSYNEQFF
NA	TRBJ1-3	TRBV19	NA	TGTGCCAGTAGTGCTAGGGACATCGGAACCATATATTTT	CASSARDIGTIYF
NA	TRBJ2-5	TRBV6-1	NA	TGTGCCAGCTCCTCACAGGACCTACAAGAGACCCAGTACTTC	CASSSQDLQETQYF
NA	TRBJ1-5	TRBV6-1	NA	TGTGCCAGCAGTGGGACCAGGGAAAATCAGCCCCAGCATTTT	CASSGTRENQPQHF
NA	TRBJ1-1	TRBV6-5	NA	TGTGCCAGCAGTCCTCAACCAGGGGCAAGGGCTTTCTTT	CASSPQPGARAFF
NA	TRBJ2-5	TRBV11-2	NA	TGTGCCAGCAGCCTCCCCAGGGGGACCCAGTACTTC	CASSLPRGTQYF
NA	TRBJ2-3	TRBV5-4	TRBD2	TGTGCCAGCAGCCCGGGACTAGCGGGGGGCCCTCCCACAGATACGCAGTATTTT	CASSPGLAGGPPTDTQYF
once	TRBJ1-4	TRBV30	TRBD1	TGTGCCTGGAGAGCACAGGGGACTGAAAAACTGTTTTTT	CAWRAQGTEKLFF
few	TRBJ1-1	TRBV27	NA	TGTGCCAGCAGTTTCGTCAGTGCCTTCGGAGGGGCGAACACTGAAGCTTTCTTT	CASSFVSAFGGANTEAFF
NA	TRBJ1-1	TRBV7-9	NA	TGTGCCAGCCTGCCGCGGGTCACGAACACTGAAGCTTTCTTT	CASLPRVTNTEAFF
NA	TRBJ1-1	TRBV5-4	NA	TGTGCCAGCAGCTCAACCGGACACGGCCCTGAAGCTTTCTTT	CASSSTGHGPEAFF
NA	TRBJ1-4	TRBV9	TRBD1	TGTGCCAGCAAACCCCAAAGTGGGGACAGGGTAACCCCAACTAATGAAAAACTGTTTTTT	CASKPQSGDRVTPTNEKLFF
NA	TRBJ1-5	TRBV30	NA	TGTGCCTGGAGTGGCGGTAGCAATCAGCCCCAGCATTTT	CAWSGGSNQPQHF
NA	TRBJ2-7	TRBV7-2	NA	TGTGCCAGCAGCTTAGTTGCAGGGGAAAGCGAGCAGTACTTC	CASSLVAGESEQYF
NA	TRBJ1-3	TRBV18	NA	TGTGCCAGCTCACCTCAGGGTACTGGAAACACCATATATTTT	CASSPQGTGNTIYF
NA	TRBJ1-2	TRBV9	NA	TGTGCCAGCAGCGTTGGTCCCCACAGGGTATGGGAGTATGGCTACACCTTC	CASSVGPHRVWEYGYTF
NA	TRBJ2-3	TRBV20-1	NA	TGCAGTGCTAGTCTGGGGGGTACGCAGTATTTT	CSASLGGTQYF
once	TRBJ1-2	TRBV2	NA	TGTGCCAGCAGTGGGCAGGTCCGTAACTATGGCTACACCTTC	CASSGQVRNYGYTF
NA	TRBJ1-2	TRBV5-6	TRBD1	TGTGCCAGCAGCCCACCAGGGGGCTATGGCTACACCTTC	CASSPPGGYGYTF
NA	TRBJ1-2	TRBV29-1	TRBD1	TGCAGCGTACACAGAGACAGGGCGGGCTATGGCTACACCTTC	CSVHRDRAGYGYTF
few	TRBJ1-5	TRBV12-5	TRBD1	TGTGCTAGTGTTTTGGCCCCGGGACAGCTCTCTATTAGCAATCAGCCCCAGCATTTT	CASVLAPGQLSISNQPQHF
NA	TRBJ2-3	TRBV7-9	TRBD2	TGTGCCAGCAGCCCCTTAGCGGGGAAATGGGATACGCAGTATTTT	CASSPLAGKWDTQYF
NA	TRBJ1-6	TRBV18	NA	TGTGCCAGCTCAGGGACTCCTAGCGAGTCACCCCTCCACTTT	CASSGTPSESPLHF
NA	TRBJ1-2	TRBV5-6	NA	TGTGCCAGCAGTCCCACCCGCCGGTATGGCTACACCTTC	CASSPTRRYGYTF
NA	TRBJ1-5	TRBV5-6	NA	TGTGCCAGCAGCTTGATGGGCAGGGGACATTGGGGAAGCTATCGGCCCCAGCATTTT	CASSLMGRGHWGSYRPQHF
NA	TRBJ2-1	TRBV30	TRBD1	TGTGCCTGGAGCACAACAGGGGGCAATGAGCAGTTCTTC	CAWSTTGGNEQFF
NA	TRBJ1-6	TRBV27	NA	TGTGCCAGCAGCCCAGGGGAAGCGTATAATTCACCCCTCCACTTT	CASSPGEAYNSPLHF